This T cell receptor beta chain was sequenced in a study of cytomegalovirus exposure and HLA in healthy donors. Sequenced by immunoSEQ multiplex PCR; TCRdb stores in-frame clones only, minus some. The sample includes roughly 100,000 clones, roughly nine tenths of them seen just once. V shed 4 bases and J shed 2 bases, with 10 bases lying between them. The CDR3 is made up of 13 amino acids. Germline V gives CDR1 SGHDT, CDR2 YYEEEE. The sequenced material came from PBMCs. The sequence was collected from a woman between 18 and 30 years old in good health and CMV-seropositive. V is TRBV5-6 and J is TRBJ2-7; possibly TRBD1 for D (5 bases). CDR3 region: CASSRQPPYEQYF. The CDR3 DNA reads TGTGCCAGCAGCCGACAGCCTCCCTACGAGCAGTACTTC.